This T cell receptor beta chain is drawn from a study of OX40 agonist ivuxolimab in advanced cancers. Study background: Clinicians treated patients with ivuxolimab, an agonistic anti-OX40 (CD134) antibody. All patients had ivuxolimab intravenously every 2 weeks at 0.01 to 10 mg/kg.

Study results and limitations: At 0.1 to 3.0 mg/kg, clonal expansion of CD4+ and CD8+ blood T cells had occurred by week 6. Fewer expanded clones were found on average in CD4+ than in CD8+ T cells.

Profiling relied on immunoSEQ multiplex PCR, and the TCRdb table lists in-frame clones only, not all of them. The sample shows approximately 99,000 clones, roughly 90% of them seen only once. A word on this clone: Antigen unknown. The junction differs from germline at one of its ends, possibly a read error.

The receptor was isolated from an adult with an advanced solid tumor such as melanoma, head and neck, liver or kidney cancer. The specimen comprised CD4+ or CD8+ T cells sorted from blood, sampled in a trial of the OX40 agonist ivuxolimab.

The CDR3: CASSLSGNTIYF. For the CDR3, the DNA is TGTGCCAGCAGCTTATCTGGTAACACCATATATTTT. The rearrangement uses TRBV11-2 and TRBJ1-3; D gene uncertain. The germline gives CDR1 SGHAT, CDR2 FQNNGV. This CDR3 is built from 12 residues.